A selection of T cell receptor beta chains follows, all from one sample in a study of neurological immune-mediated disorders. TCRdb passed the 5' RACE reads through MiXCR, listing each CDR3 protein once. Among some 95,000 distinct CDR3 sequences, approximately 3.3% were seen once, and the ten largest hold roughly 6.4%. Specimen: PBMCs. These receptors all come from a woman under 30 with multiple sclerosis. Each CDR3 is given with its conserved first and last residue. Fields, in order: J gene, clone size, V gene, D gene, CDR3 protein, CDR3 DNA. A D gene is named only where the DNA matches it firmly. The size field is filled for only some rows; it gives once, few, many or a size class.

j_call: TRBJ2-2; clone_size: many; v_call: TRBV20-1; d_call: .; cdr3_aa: CSGAGFVEANTGELFF; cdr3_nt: TGCAGTGGCGCGGGATTTGTGGAGGCGAACACCGGGGAGCTGTTTTTT
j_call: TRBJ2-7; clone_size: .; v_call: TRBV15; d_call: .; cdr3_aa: CATSRDIVSAFSYEQYF; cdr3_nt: TGTGCCACCAGCAGAGATATTGTGTCGGCCTTTTCCTACGAGCAGTACTTC
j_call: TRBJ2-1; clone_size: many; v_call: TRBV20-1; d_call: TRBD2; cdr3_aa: CSAPEQRGGLEQFF; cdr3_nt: TGCAGTGCCCCAGAGCAGCGGGGGGGCCTTGAGCAGTTCTTC
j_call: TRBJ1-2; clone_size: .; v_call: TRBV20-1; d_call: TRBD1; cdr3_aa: CSARPQGANGYTF; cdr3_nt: TGCAGTGCTAGACCGCAGGGGGCTAATGGCTACACCTTC
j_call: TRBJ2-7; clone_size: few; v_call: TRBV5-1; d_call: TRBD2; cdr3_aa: CASSLAWGGSPYEQYF; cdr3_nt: TGCGCCAGCAGCTTGGCCTGGGGCGGGAGTCCCTACGAGCAGTACTTC
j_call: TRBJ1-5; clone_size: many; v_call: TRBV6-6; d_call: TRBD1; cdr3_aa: CASSYPNSRGLTQPQHF; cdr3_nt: TGTGCCAGCAGTTACCCTAATAGCAGGGGGCTGACTCAGCCCCAGCATTTT
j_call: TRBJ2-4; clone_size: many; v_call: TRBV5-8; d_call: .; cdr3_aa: CASSLVRGARPKNIQYF; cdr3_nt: TGTGCCAGCAGCTTGGTTCGGGGGGCGCGGCCCAAAAACATTCAGTACTTC
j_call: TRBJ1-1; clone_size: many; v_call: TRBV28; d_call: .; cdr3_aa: CASSLVGRGPAEAFF; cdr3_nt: TGTGCCAGCAGTTTAGTCGGTCGAGGGCCCGCTGAAGCTTTCTTT
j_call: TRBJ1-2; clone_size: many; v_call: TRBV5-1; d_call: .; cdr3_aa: CASSPGGPDYGYTF; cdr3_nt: TGCGCCAGCAGCCCGGGGGGGCCGGACTATGGCTACACCTTC
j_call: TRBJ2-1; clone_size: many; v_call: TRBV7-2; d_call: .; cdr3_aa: CASSLNRAGEQFF; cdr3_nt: TGTGCCAGCAGCTTAAATCGGGCGGGTGAGCAGTTCTTC
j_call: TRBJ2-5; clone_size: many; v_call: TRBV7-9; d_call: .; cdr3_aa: CASSPRAGSAETQYF; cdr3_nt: TGTGCCAGCAGCCCACGGGCCGGGTCTGCAGAGACCCAGTACTTC
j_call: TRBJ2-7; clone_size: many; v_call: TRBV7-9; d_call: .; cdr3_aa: CASSLSGDRFYEQYF; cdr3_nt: TGTGCCAGCAGCTTATCGGGGGACAGATTCTACGAGCAGTACTTC
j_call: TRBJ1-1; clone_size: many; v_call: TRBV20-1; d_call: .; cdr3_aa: CSARDPRGLTEAFF; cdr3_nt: TGCAGTGCTAGAGATCCCCGGGGGCTCACTGAAGCTTTCTTT
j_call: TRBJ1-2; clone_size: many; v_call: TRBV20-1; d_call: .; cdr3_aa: CSATGRKGYTF; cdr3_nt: TGCAGTGCTACGGGGCGGAAAGGCTACACCTTC
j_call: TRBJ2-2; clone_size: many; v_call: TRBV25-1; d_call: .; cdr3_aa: CASSEPGENTGELFF; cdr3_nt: TGTGCCAGCAGTGAACCAGGGGAGAACACCGGGGAGCTGTTTTTT
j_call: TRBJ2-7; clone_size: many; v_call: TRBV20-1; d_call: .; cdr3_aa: CSARTLGEQYF; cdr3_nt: TGCAGTGCTAGGACCCTGGGCGAGCAGTACTTC
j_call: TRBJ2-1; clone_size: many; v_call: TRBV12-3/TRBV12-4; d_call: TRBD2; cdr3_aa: CASTQGLAGGYEQFF; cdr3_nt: TGTGCCAGCACCCAAGGACTAGCGGGGGGCTATGAGCAGTTCTTC
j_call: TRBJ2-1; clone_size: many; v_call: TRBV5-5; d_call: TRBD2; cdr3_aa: CASSLERGKSFF; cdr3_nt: TGTGCCAGCAGCTTGGAGCGGGGGAAGTCGTTCTTC
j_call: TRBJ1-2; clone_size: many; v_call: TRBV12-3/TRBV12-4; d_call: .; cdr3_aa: CASSLGGGANTF; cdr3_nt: TGTGCCAGCAGTTTGGGGGGAGGGGCCAACACCTTC
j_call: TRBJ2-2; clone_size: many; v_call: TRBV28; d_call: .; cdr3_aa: CASSSQGFNTGELFF; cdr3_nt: TGTGCCAGCAGTTCGCAGGGGTTTAACACCGGGGAGCTGTTTTTT
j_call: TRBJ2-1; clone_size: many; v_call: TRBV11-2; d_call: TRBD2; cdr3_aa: CASSPLRAGGLNEQFF; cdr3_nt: TGTGCCAGCAGCCCGCTTCGAGCGGGAGGGCTGAATGAGCAGTTCTTC
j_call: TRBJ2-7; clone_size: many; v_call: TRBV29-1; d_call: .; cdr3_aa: CSVVLVHEQYF; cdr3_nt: TGCAGCGTTGTGCTGGTTCACGAGCAGTACTTC
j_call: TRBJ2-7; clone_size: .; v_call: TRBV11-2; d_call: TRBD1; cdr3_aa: CASSSQGVYEEQYF; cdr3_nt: TGTGCCAGCAGCTCCCAGGGGGTTTATGAAGAGCAGTACTTC
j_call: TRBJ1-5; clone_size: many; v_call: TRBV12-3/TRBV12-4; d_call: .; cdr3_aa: CASSFLEGQPQHF; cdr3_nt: TGTGCCAGCAGTTTCTTGGAGGGTCAGCCCCAGCATTTT
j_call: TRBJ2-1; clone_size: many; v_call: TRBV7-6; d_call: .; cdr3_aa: CASSLGGAPTSYNEQFF; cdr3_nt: TGTGCCAGCAGCTTAGGAGGCGCTCCAACCTCCTACAATGAGCAGTTCTTC
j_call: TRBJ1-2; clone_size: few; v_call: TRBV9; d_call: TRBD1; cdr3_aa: CASSVATGDLALDGYTF; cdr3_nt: TGTGCCAGCAGCGTCGCGACAGGGGACTTAGCGTTGGATGGCTACACCTTC
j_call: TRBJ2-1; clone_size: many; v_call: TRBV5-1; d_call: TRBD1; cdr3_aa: CASSLTTAGTGRLSEQFF; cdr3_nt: TGCGCCAGCAGCTTGACTACCGCCGGGACAGGGAGACTAAGTGAGCAGTTCTTC
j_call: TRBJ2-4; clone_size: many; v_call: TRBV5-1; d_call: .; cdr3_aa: CASSLQGGKNIQYF; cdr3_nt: TGCGCCAGCAGCCTTCAGGGGGGCAAAAACATTCAGTACTTC
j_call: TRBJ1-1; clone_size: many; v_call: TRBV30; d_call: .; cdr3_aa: CALDRGHGYTEAFF; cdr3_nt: TGTGCCCTGGATCGGGGCCATGGGTACACTGAAGCTTTCTTT
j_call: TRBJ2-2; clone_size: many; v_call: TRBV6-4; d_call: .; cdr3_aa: CASSATFPGELFF; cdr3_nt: TGTGCCAGCAGCGCTACATTCCCCGGGGAGCTGTTTTTT
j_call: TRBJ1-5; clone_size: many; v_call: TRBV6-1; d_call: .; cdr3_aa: CASSSPGQHQPQHF; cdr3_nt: TGTGCCAGCAGTAGCCCGGGACAACATCAGCCCCAGCATTTT
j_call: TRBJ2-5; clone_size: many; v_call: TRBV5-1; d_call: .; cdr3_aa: CASSYDNGRETQYF; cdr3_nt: TGCGCCAGCAGCTATGACAACGGAAGGGAGACCCAGTACTTC
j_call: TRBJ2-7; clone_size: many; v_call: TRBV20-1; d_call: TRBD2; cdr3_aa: CSARDQAGSSYEQYF; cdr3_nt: TGCAGTGCTAGAGATCAAGCGGGGAGCTCCTACGAGCAGTACTTC
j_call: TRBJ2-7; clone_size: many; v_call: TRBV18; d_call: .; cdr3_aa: CASSADYEQYF; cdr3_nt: TGTGCCAGCTCAGCCGACTACGAGCAGTACTTC
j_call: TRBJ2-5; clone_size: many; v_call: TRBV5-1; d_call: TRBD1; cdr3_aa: CASSFTTGGQETQYF; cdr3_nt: TGCGCCAGCAGCTTTACAACAGGGGGCCAAGAGACCCAGTACTTC
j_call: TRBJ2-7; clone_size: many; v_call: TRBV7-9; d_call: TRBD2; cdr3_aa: CASSLVASGGHEQYF; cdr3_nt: TGTGCCAGCAGCTTAGTGGCTAGCGGGGGCCACGAGCAGTACTTC
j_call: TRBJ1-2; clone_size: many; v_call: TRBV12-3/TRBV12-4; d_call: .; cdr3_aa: CASSATVAYGYTF; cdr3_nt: TGTGCCAGCAGTGCCACAGTCGCCTATGGCTACACCTTC
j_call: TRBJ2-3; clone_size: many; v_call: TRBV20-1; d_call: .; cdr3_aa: CSARRPETAVQIDTQYF; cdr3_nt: TGCAGTGCTAGACGGCCGGAGACTGCGGTCCAGATTGATACGCAGTATTTT
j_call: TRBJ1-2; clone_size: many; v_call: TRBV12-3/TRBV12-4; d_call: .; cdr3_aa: CASSHTTEFYGYTF; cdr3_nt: TGTGCCAGCAGCCATACGACTGAGTTCTATGGCTACACCTTC
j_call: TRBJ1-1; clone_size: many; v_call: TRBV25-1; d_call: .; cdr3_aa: CASSLRDTKPKNTEAFF; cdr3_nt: TGTGCCAGCAGCCTACGGGACACAAAGCCGAAGAACACTGAAGCTTTCTTT
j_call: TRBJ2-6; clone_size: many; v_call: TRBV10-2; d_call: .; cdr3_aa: CASSAGVGANVLTF; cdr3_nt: TGCGCCAGCAGTGCGGGGGTTGGGGCCAACGTCCTGACTTTC
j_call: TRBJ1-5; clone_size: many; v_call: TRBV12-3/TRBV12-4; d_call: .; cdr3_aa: CASSLARAGNQPQHF; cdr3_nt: TGTGCCAGCAGTTTAGCGCGGGCAGGGAATCAGCCCCAGCATTTT
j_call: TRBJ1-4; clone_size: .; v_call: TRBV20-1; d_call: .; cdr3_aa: CSAQDGNEKLFF; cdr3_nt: TGCAGTGCCCAGGACGGTAATGAAAAACTGTTTTTT